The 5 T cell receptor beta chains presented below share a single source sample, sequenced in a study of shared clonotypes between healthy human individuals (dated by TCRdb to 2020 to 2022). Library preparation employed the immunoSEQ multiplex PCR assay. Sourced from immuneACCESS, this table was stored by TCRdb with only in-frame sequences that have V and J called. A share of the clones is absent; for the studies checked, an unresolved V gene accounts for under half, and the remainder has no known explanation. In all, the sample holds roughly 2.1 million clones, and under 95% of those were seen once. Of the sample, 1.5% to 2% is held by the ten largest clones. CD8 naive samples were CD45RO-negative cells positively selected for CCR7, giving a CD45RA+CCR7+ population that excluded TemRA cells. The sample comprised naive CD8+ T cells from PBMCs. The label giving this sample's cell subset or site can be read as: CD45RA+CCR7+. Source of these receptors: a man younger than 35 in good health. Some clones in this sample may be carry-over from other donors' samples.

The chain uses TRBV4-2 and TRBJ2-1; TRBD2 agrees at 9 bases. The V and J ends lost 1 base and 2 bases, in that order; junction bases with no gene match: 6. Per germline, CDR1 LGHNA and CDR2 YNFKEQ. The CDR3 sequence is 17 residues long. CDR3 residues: CASSQGSGSPPYNEQFF. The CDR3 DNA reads TGTGCCAGCAGCCAAGGTAGCGGGAGCCCCCCCTACAATGAGCAGTTCTTC.

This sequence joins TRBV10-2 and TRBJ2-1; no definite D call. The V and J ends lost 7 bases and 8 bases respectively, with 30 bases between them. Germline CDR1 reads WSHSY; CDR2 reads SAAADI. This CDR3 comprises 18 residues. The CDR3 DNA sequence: TGCGCCAGCATGCTGGGTCCGGATTTTGGCGGCTCAGATTATGAGCAGTTCTTC. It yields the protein CASMLGPDFGGSDYEQFF.

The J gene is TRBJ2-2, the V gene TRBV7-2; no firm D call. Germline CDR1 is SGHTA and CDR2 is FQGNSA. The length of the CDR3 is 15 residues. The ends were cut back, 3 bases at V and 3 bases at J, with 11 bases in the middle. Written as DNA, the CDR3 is TGTGCCAGCAGCTTCGGCCCGGCGGACACCGGGGAGCTGTTTTTT. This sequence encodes CASSFGPADTGELFF.

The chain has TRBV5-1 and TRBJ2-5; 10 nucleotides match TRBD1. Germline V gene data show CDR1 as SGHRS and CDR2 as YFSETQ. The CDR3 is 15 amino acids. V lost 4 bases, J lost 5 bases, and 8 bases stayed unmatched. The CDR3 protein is CASSGRQGAAETQYF. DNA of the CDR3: TGCGCCAGCAGCGGAAGACAGGGGGCGGCGGAGACCCAGTACTTC.

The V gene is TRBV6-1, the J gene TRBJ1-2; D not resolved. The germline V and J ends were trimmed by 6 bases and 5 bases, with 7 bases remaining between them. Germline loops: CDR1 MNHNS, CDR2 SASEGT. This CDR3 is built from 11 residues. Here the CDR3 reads CASSTVYGYTF. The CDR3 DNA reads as TGTGCCAGCAGCACGGTATATGGCTACACCTTC.